A single sample gave rise to the 5 T cell receptor beta chains below, sequenced in a study of T cell responses to AZD1222 COVID-19 vaccine. Here immunoSEQ multiplex PCR was the method, and the copy in TCRdb shows in-frame clones only, minus some. The sample holds about 120,000 clones, roughly nine tenths seen once. The sequencing used peripheral blood, collected on day 0 of AZD1222 vaccination. The receptors originated from an adult in good health.

The gene calls are TRBV18 and TRBJ1-2, with no clear D. V was clipped by 3 bases and J by 8 bases, with 13 bases between them. The CDR3 has 13 amino acids. Germline-derived CDR1 and CDR2 are KGHSH and LQKENI. CDR3 sequence (DNA): TGTGCCAGCTCACCTTTTACGGGTGAAGGCTACACCTTC. Translated: CASSPFTGEGYTF.

The CDR3 region is CASSLGRDNRYQETQYF. The CDR3 DNA follows: TGTGCCAGCAGCTTAGGACGGGATAACAGGTACCAAGAGACCCAGTACTTC. The chain joins TRBV11-2 to TRBJ2-5; perhaps D is TRBD1 or TRBD2 (5 bases each). V lost 1 base, J lost 0 bases, and 15 bases lay in between. Germline loops: CDR1 SGHAT, CDR2 FQNNGV. This CDR3 has 17 amino acids.

The rearrangement uses TRBV9 and TRBJ2-1; no definite D call. V was shortened by 2 bases and J by 0 bases, with 15 bases between the two germline ends. Germline V lookup: CDR1 SGDLS, CDR2 YYNGEE. The CDR3 is 17 residues long. The CDR3 DNA is TGTGCCAGCAGCGTTCGGGTTTCGCGGAGCTCCTACAATGAGCAGTTCTTC. Amino acids: CASSVRVSRSSYNEQFF.

CDR3 bases: TGCAGCGTCCGCGCGGTCACCCCCTACGAGCAGTACTTC. Translating gives CSVRAVTPYEQYF. V gene TRBV29-1 combines with J gene TRBJ2-7; D unclear. V lost 6 bases, J lost 2 bases, and 14 bases lay in between. The CDR3 has 13 residues. CDR1 is SQVTM and CDR2 is ANQGSEA in the germline V gene.

This sequence joins TRBV12-3 or TRBV12-4 and TRBJ2-7, with D uncertain. With 3 bases removed from V and 5 bases from J, the gap between germline ends came to 8 bases. The CDR3 has 12 amino acids. The chain's CDR3 is CASSFGNHEQYF. In nucleotides, the CDR3 is TGTGCCAGCAGTTTTGGGAACCACGAGCAGTACTTC.